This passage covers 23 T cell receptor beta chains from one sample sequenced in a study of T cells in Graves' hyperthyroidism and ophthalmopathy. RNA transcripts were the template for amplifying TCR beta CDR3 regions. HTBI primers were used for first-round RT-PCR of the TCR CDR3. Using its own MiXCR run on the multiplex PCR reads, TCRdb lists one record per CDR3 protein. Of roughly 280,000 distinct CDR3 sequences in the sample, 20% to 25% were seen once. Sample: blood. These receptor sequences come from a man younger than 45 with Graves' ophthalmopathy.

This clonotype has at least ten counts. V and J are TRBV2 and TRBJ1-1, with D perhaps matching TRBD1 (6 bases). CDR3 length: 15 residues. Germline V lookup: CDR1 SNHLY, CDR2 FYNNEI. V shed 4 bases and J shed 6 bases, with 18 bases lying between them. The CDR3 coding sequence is TGTGCCAGCAGTGGAGGTGGGGGCGCAGTGTCTGAAGCTTTCTTT. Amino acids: CASSGGGGAVSEAFF. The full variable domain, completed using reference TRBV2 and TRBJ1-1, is EPEVTQTPSHQVTQMGQEVILRCVPISNHLYFYWYRQILGQKVEFLVSFYNNEISEKSEIFDDQFSVERPDGSNFTLKIRSTKLEDSAMYFCASSGGGGAVSEAFFGQGTRLTVV.

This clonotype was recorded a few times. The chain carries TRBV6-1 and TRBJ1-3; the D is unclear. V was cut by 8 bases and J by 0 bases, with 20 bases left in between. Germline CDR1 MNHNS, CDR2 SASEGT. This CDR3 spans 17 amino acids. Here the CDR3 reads CASSQPSAGSSGNTIYF. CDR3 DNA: TGTGCCAGCTCTCAGCCATCCGCAGGAAGCTCTGGAAACACCATATATTTT.

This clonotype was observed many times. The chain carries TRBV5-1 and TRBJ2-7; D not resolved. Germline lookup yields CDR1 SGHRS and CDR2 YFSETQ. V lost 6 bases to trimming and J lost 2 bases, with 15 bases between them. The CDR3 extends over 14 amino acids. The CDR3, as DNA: TGCGCCAGCACAACCACGGAAAGGCCCTACGAGCAGTACTTC. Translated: CASTTTERPYEQYF.

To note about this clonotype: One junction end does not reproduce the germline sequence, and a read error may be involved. The CDR3 reads CASSLDRANEQYF. In DNA form, the CDR3 reads TGTGCTAGCAGCTTGGACAGGGCCAACGAGCAGTACTTC. V gene TRBV7-7 combines with J gene TRBJ2-7; 8 nucleotides agree with TRBD1. Germline CDR1 and CDR2: SSHAT and FNYEAQ (reference sequence). The length of the CDR3 is 13 residues.

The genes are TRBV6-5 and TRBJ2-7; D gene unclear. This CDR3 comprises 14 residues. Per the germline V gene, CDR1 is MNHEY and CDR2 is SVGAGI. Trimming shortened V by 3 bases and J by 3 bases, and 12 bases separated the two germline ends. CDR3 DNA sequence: TGTGCCAGCAGTTATCTCCAGCCAGACTACGAGCAGTACTTC. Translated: CASSYLQPDYEQYF.

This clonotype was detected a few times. The CDR3 DNA follows: TGTGCCAGCAGTGGGCAGGCCCGCTCTGGGGCCAACGTCCTGACTTTC. Protein: CASSGQARSGANVLTF. The chain joins TRBV6-1 to TRBJ2-6; D is undetermined. In germline, CDR1 is MNHNS, CDR2 SASEGT. Trimming removed 4 bases at V and 0 bases at J, with 10 bases between. The CDR3 runs 16 residues.

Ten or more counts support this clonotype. CDR3 bases: TGTGCCTGGAGAAGTTGGGACACAGGGAGCCAAGAGACCCAGTACTTC. Protein product: CAWRSWDTGSQETQYF. V gene TRBV30 combines with J gene TRBJ2-5, with a weak D call TRBD1 (6 bases). Germline V CDR1 and CDR2: GTSNPN, SVGIG (reference sequence). This CDR3 has 16 amino acids. V dropped 3 bases and J dropped 1 base, with 18 bases sitting between them.

In DNA form, the CDR3 reads TGTGCCACCAGTGACTCTTCAGCGGGAGCGCACAATGAGCAGTTCTTC. It specifies CATSDSSAGAHNEQFF. The chain carries TRBV24-1 and TRBJ2-1; 8 nucleotides line up with TRBD2. There are 16 residues in the CDR3. The germline V gene encodes CDR1 KGHDR and CDR2 SFDVKD. Trimming at V came to 4 bases and at J to 5 bases, leaving 9 bases not matched to a gene.

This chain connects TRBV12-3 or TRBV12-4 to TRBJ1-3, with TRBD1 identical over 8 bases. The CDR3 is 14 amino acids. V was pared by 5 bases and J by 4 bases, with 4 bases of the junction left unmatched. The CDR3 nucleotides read TGTGCCAGCAGTCCGTGGACAGGGGGAAACACCATATATTTT. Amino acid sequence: CASSPWTGGNTIYF.

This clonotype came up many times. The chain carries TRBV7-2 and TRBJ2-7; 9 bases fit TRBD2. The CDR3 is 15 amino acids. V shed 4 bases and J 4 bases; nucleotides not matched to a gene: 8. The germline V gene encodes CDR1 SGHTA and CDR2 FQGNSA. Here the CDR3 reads CASSSGTSRFYEQYF. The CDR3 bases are TGTGCCAGCAGCTCCGGGACTAGCCGCTTTTACGAGCAGTACTTC. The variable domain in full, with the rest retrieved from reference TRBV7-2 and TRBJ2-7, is GAGVSQSPSNKVTEKGKDVELRCDPISGHTALYWYRQSLGQGLEFLIYFQGNSAPDKSGLPSDRFSAERTGGSVSTLTIQRTQQEDSAVYLCASSSGTSRFYEQYFGPGTRLTVT.

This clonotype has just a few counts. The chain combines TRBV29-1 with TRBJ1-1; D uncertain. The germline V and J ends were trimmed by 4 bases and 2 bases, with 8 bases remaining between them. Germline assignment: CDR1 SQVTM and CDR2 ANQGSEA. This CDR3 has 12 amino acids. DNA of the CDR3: TGCAGCGTTGGACGGCCCAACACTGAAGCTTTCTTT. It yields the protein CSVGRPNTEAFF.

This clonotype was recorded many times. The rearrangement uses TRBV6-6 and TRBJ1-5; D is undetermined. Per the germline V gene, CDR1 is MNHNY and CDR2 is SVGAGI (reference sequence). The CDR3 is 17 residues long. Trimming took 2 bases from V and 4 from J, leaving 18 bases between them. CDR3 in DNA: TGTGCCAGCAGTTACAATACCCACACCGCGGGGAATCAGCCCCAGCATTTT. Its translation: CASSYNTHTAGNQPQHF.

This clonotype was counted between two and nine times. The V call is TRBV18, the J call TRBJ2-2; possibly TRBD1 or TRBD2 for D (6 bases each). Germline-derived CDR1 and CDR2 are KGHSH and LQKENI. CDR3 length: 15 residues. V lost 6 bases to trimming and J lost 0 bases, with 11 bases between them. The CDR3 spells CASSGGHPNTGELFF. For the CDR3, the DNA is TGTGCCAGCTCGGGGGGACACCCGAACACCGGGGAGCTGTTTTTT.

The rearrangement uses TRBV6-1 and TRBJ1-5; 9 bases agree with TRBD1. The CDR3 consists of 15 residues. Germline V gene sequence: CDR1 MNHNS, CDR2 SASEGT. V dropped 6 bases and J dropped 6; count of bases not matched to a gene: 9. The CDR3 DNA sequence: TGTGCCAGCAGCTCCCATACAGGGGGCGGTCAGCCCCAGCATTTT. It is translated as CASSSHTGGGQPQHF.

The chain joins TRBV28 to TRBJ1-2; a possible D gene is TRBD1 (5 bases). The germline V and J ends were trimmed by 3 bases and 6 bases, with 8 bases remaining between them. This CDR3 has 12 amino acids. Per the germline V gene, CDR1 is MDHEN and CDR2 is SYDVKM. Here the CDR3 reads CASSFRVHGYTF. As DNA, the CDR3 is TGTGCCAGCAGTTTCAGGGTTCATGGCTACACCTTC.

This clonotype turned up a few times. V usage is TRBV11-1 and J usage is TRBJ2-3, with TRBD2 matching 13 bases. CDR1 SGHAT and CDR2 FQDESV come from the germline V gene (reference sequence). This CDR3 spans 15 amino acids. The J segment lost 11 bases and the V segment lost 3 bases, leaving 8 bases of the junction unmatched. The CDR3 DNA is TGTGCCAGCAGCTTCGGGACTAGCGGGACACCCAGGCAGTATTTT. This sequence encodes CASSFGTSGTPRQYF.

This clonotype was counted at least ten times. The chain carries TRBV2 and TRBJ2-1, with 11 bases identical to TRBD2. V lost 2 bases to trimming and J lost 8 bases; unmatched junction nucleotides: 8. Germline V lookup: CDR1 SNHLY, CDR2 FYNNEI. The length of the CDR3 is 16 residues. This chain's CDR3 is CASSERLAGGNHEQFF. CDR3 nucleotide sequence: TGTGCCAGCAGTGAAAGGCTAGCGGGAGGTAACCATGAGCAGTTCTTC.

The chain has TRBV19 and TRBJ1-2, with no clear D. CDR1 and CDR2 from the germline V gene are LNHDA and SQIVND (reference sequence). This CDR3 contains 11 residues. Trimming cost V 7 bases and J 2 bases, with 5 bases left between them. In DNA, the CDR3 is TGTGCCAGTATGTCCAACTATGGCTACACCTTC. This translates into CASMSNYGYTF.

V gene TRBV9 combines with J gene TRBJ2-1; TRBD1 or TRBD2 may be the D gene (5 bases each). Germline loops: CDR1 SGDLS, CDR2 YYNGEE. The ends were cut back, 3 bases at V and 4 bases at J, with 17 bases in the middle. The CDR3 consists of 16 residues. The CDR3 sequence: CASSGLRDGPYNEQFF. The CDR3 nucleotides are TGTGCCAGCAGCGGCCTTCGGGACGGGCCTTACAATGAGCAGTTCTTC.

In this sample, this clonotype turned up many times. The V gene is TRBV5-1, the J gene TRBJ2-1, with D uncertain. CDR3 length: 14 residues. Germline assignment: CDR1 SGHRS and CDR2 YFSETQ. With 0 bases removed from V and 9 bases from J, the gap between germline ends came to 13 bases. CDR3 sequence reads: CASSLASTDPEQFF. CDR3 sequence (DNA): TGCGCCAGCAGCTTGGCCTCGACCGATCCTGAGCAGTTCTTC.

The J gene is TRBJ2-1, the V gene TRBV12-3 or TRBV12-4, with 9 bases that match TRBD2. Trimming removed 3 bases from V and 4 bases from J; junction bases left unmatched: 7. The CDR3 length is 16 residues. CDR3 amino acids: CASSLRREGSYNEQFF. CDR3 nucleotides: TGTGCCAGCAGTTTGAGGCGGGAGGGGTCATACAATGAGCAGTTCTTC.

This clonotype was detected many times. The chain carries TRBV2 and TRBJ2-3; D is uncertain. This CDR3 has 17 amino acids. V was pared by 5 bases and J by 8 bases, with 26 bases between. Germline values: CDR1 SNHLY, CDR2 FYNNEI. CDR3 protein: CASSPLYRSGPGSTQYF. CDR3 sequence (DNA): TGTGCCAGCAGTCCACTATACCGATCCGGCCCGGGCTCTACGCAGTATTTT. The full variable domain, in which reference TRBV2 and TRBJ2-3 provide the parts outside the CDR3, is EPEVTQTPSHQVTQMGQEVILRCVPISNHLYFYWYRQILGQKVEFLVSFYNNEISEKSEIFDDQFSVERPDGSNFTLKIRSTKLEDSAMYFCASSPLYRSGPGSTQYFGPGTRLTVL.

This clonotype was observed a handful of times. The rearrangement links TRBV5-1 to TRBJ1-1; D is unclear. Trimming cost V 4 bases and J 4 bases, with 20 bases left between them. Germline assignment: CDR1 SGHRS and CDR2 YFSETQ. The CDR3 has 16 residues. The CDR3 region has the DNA TGCGCCAGCAGCGGAGGCGGGTCTGCCCTCGGCACTGAAGCTTTCTTT. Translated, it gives CASSGGGSALGTEAFF.